The 26 T cell receptor beta chains in this list originate from one sample, sequenced in a study of blood T cell repertoires in COVID-19. The data were produced by immunoSEQ multiplex PCR, yet TCRdb's version contains in-frame clones alone and is incomplete. The profile covers over 250,000 clones, with 75% to 95% appearing a single time and approximately 2.6% taken by the ten largest. The sequencing sample was made of peripheral blood. The receptors were gathered from a person aged 18 to 35 with COVID-19, enrolled during active disease.

This clone appeared once. The chain has TRBV2 and TRBJ2-1; 11 positions agree with TRBD2. This CDR3 is 17 amino acids long. V lost 6 bases and J lost 8; bases outside the gene matches: 15. Germline V gives CDR1 SNHLY, CDR2 FYNNEI. Written as DNA, the CDR3 is TGTGCCAGCAGCCCCGGGACTAGCGGAGAACCGGGCTATGAGCAGTTCTTC. This codes for CASSPGTSGEPGYEQFF. Supplemented by reference TRBV2 and TRBJ2-1, the full variable domain reads EPEVTQTPSHQVTQMGQEVILRCVPISNHLYFYWYRQILGQKVEFLVSFYNNEISEKSEIFDDQFSVERPDGSNFTLKIRSTKLEDSAMYFCASSPGTSGEPGYEQFFGPGTRLTVL.

The J gene is TRBJ1-5, the V gene TRBV21-1. TRBV21-1 is a recognized pseudogene. CDR3 size: 15 residues. The CDR3 sequence is CASSKAPGPNQPQHF. The CDR3 DNA follows: TGTGCCAGCAGCAAAGCCCCGGGTCCCAATCAGCCCCAGCATTTT.

The chain joins TRBV4-1 to TRBJ2-2; TRBD2 agrees at 11 bases. Germline-derived CDR1 and CDR2 are MGHRA and YSYEKL. V trimming: 0 bases; J trimming: 5 bases; junction bases outside the gene matches: 5. The CDR3 is made up of 17 amino acids. The CDR3 region has the DNA TGCGCCAGCAGCCAAGATATGTCTAGCGGGAGGACCGGGGAGCTGTTTTTT. It yields the protein CASSQDMSSGRTGELFF.

The V gene is TRBV15, the J gene TRBJ2-7; 9 nucleotides agree with TRBD2. CDR1 is LNHNV and CDR2 is YYDKDF in the germline V gene (reference sequence). This CDR3 has 16 residues. The ends lost 4 bases at V and 0 bases at J; junction bases unmatched: 7. Written as DNA, the CDR3 is TGTGCCACCAGCACGACCCTAGCGGGGAGCTCCTACGAGCAGTACTTC. This gives the protein CATSTTLAGSSYEQYF.

This chain links TRBV6-1 with TRBJ2-2; 7 nucleotides line up with TRBD1. There are 16 residues in the CDR3. After removal of 1 base from V and 6 bases from J, the junction contained 8 bases not matched to a gene. Germline V gives CDR1 MNHNS, CDR2 SASEGT. CDR3 DNA: TGTGCCAGCAGTGAAGAAGAAGGCAGGGGGTCCGGGGAGCTGTTTTTT. It translates to CASSEEEGRGSGELFF.

V usage is TRBV29-1 and J usage is TRBJ2-7; 7 bases map to TRBD1. This CDR3 spans 13 amino acids. The J segment lost 3 bases and the V segment lost 7 bases, leaving 9 bases of the junction unmatched. The germline V gene encodes CDR1 SQVTM and CDR2 ANQGSEA. CDR3 in amino acids: CSALDRVSYEQYF. CDR3 bases: TGCAGCGCCCTTGACAGGGTAAGCTACGAGCAGTACTTC.

The J gene is TRBJ2-1, the V gene TRBV7-9, with TRBD2 matching over 13 bases. V lost 6 bases to trimming and J lost 2 bases; unmatched junction nucleotides: 10. This CDR3 is built from 18 residues. The germline gives CDR1 SEHNR, CDR2 FQNEAQ (reference sequence). Here the CDR3 DNA reads TGTGCCAGCAGTATCCCGGGACTAGCGGGAACCCCCTACAATGAGCAGTTCTTC. It yields the protein CASSIPGLAGTPYNEQFF.

This clone has a single count. The chain carries TRBV3-1 (or the pseudogene TRBV3-2) and TRBJ1-1; D gene ambiguous. V dropped 4 bases and J dropped 0 bases, with 9 bases sitting between them. CDR1 LGHDT and CDR2 YNNKEL come from the germline V gene (reference sequence). This CDR3 spans 14 amino acids. DNA of the CDR3: TGTGCCAGCAGCCGGTCCGGGGTGAACACTGAAGCTTTCTTT. Its translation: CASSRSGVNTEAFF.

This chain connects TRBV2 to TRBJ2-2, with a weak D call TRBD2 (5 bases). The V and J ends lost 8 bases and 1 base respectively, with 11 bases between them. From germline, CDR1 is SNHLY and CDR2 FYNNEI. The CDR3 length is 14 residues. CDR3 sequence: CASWARENTGELFF. Written as DNA, the CDR3 is TGTGCCAGCTGGGCGAGGGAGAACACCGGGGAGCTGTTTTTT.

This clone was recorded only once. V gene TRBV27 combines with J gene TRBJ2-6; 7 bases map to TRBD1. With 3 bases clipped from V and 1 base from J, the junction kept 9 bases outside the gene matches. Germline CDR1 reads MNHEY; CDR2 reads SMNVEV (reference sequence). The CDR3 is made up of 18 amino acids. CDR3 coding DNA: TGTGCCAGCAGTTTTCGAGGGGGCAAGGGTTCTGGGGCCAACGTCCTGACTTTC. Protein sequence: CASSFRGGKGSGANVLTF.

V is TRBV11-2 and J is TRBJ2-2; a weak D match, TRBD1 (6 bases). The germline V gene has CDR1 SGHAT and CDR2 FQNNGV. The V end lost 2 bases, the J end lost 4 bases, and 11 bases lay between the germline ends. The CDR3 sequence is 15 residues long. The CDR3 spells CASSLWMGATGELFF. CDR3 in DNA: TGTGCCAGCAGCTTATGGATGGGGGCCACCGGGGAGCTGTTTTTT.

The chain uses TRBV2 and TRBJ2-5, with 9 bases aligning to TRBD2. Germline V CDR1 and CDR2: SNHLY, FYNNEI. J was trimmed by 4 bases and V by 10 bases; bases with no gene match: 13. The CDR3 is 15 amino acids. CDR3 loop: CATQRSSGMGETQYF. CDR3 sequence (DNA): TGTGCCACACAAAGGTCTAGCGGGATGGGAGAGACCCAGTACTTC. Combining the CDR3 with reference TRBV2 and TRBJ2-5 gives the whole variable domain EPEVTQTPSHQVTQMGQEVILRCVPISNHLYFYWYRQILGQKVEFLVSFYNNEISEKSEIFDDQFSVERPDGSNFTLKIRSTKLEDSAMYFCATQRSSGMGETQYFGPGTRLLVL.

This sequence joins TRBV4-2 and TRBJ2-1; TRBD2 might be the D (6 bases). Trimming cost V 1 base and J 3 bases, with 16 bases left between them. Germline V gene sequence: CDR1 LGHNA, CDR2 YNFKEQ. The CDR3 length is 17 residues. The CDR3 is CASSQVRAGTHYNEQFF. The CDR3 nucleotides are TGTGCCAGCAGCCAAGTTAGGGCGGGAACGCACTACAATGAGCAGTTCTTC.

The chain recombines TRBV9 with TRBJ2-1; 14 bases map to TRBD2. Germline-derived CDR1 and CDR2 are SGDLS and YYNGEE. J lost 7 bases, V lost 4 bases, and 7 bases had no gene match. There are 16 residues in the CDR3. CDR3 nucleotide sequence: TGTGCCAGCAGCCGTCTGGGGACTAGCGGGAGAAATGAGCAGTTCTTC. It yields the protein CASSRLGTSGRNEQFF.

V is TRBV7-2 and J is TRBJ2-5; no definite D call. CDR3 length equals 13 residues. The germline V gene has CDR1 SGHTA and CDR2 FQGNSA. The V end lost 1 base, the J end lost 1 base, and 4 bases lay between the germline ends. CDR3 nucleotides: TGTGCCAGCAGCTTAGGAGTCCAAGAGACCCAGTACTTC. This sequence encodes CASSLGVQETQYF.

The chain couples TRBV27 to TRBJ2-2; TRBD2 matches 7 bases. With 2 bases clipped from V and 5 bases from J, the junction kept 8 bases outside the gene matches. The germline gives CDR1 MNHEY, CDR2 SMNVEV (reference sequence). The CDR3 extends over 16 amino acids. This chain's CDR3 is CASSLRGLAETGELFF. DNA for the CDR3: TGTGCCAGCAGTTTAAGAGGGCTAGCGGAAACCGGGGAGCTGTTTTTT.

This chain uses TRBV14 with TRBJ1-5; 9 nucleotides agree with TRBD1. Germline trimming cut 4 bases from V and 4 bases from J; bases unmatched to any gene: 2. From germline, CDR1 is SGHDN and CDR2 FVKESK. This CDR3 region has 14 residues. This chain's CDR3 is CASSPGQGNQPQHF. In DNA, the CDR3 is TGTGCCAGCAGCCCCGGACAGGGGAATCAGCCCCAGCATTTT.

The chain uses TRBV2 and TRBJ1-4; TRBD1 agrees at 8 bases. The length of the CDR3 is 12 residues. Germline V gene data show CDR1 as SNHLY and CDR2 as FYNNEI. V shed 6 bases and J 8 bases; nucleotides not matched to a gene: 2. This CDR3 reads CASRTGEEKLFF. The DNA of the CDR3 is TGTGCCAGCAGGACAGGGGAAGAAAAACTGTTTTTT. The complete variable domain, with remaining parts taken from reference TRBV2 and TRBJ1-4, reads EPEVTQTPSHQVTQMGQEVILRCVPISNHLYFYWYRQILGQKVEFLVSFYNNEISEKSEIFDDQFSVERPDGSNFTLKIRSTKLEDSAMYFCASRTGEEKLFFGSGTQLSVL.

The J gene is TRBJ2-1, the V gene TRBV10-3; 11 bases are a match to TRBD2. There are 18 residues in the CDR3. V dropped 4 bases and J dropped 9; count of bases not matched to a gene: 17. CDR1 and CDR2 from the germline V gene are ENHRY and SYGVKD. The CDR3 loop is CAISGSQTSGTPEGEQFF. CDR3 in DNA: TGTGCCATCAGTGGATCCCAGACTAGCGGGACCCCCGAGGGTGAGCAGTTCTTC.

The chain uses TRBV2 and TRBJ2-1; 9 bases align to TRBD2. J gave up 4 bases and V 8 bases, and 6 bases lay outside the gene matches. The germline V gene has CDR1 SNHLY and CDR2 FYNNEI. This CDR3 has 14 amino acids. The CDR3 bases are TGTGCCAGCGCAGGGACTAGCACTTACAATGAGCAGTTCTTC. Translated: CASAGTSTYNEQFF.

The rearrangement joins TRBV28 to TRBJ1-1; TRBD1 agrees at 8 bases. The V gene end was trimmed by 5 bases and the J gene end by 2 bases; junction bases not matched to a gene: 13. The CDR3 length is 17 residues. Germline V lookup: CDR1 MDHEN, CDR2 SYDVKM. The CDR3 loop reads CASSTLPGTGVNTEAFF. In nucleotides, the CDR3 is TGTGCCAGCAGTACACTACCCGGGACAGGTGTCAACACTGAAGCTTTCTTT.

The chain is built from TRBV5-1 and TRBJ2-5; D call uncertain. CDR3 length: 13 residues. CDR1 is SGHRS and CDR2 is YFSETQ in the germline V gene. Between the trimmed V and J ends, which lost 4 bases and 5 bases, there was a span of 12 bases. The CDR3 reads CASSPSLVETQYF. The CDR3 region has the DNA TGCGCCAGCAGCCCCTCCCTCGTGGAGACCCAGTACTTC. The complete variable domain, with remaining parts taken from reference TRBV5-1 and TRBJ2-5, reads KAGVTQTPRYLIKTRGQQVTLSCSPISGHRSVSWYQQTPGQGLQFLFEYFSETQRNKGNFPGRFSGRQFSNSRSEMNVSTLELGDSALYLCASSPSLVETQYFGPGTRLLVL.

The rearrangement links TRBV28 to TRBJ2-2; D is uncertain. The CDR3 runs to 13 residues. Trimming removed 4 bases at V and 1 base at J, with 4 bases between. In germline, CDR1 is MDHEN, CDR2 SYDVKM. CDR3 protein: CASSSQNTGELFF. The CDR3 DNA sequence: TGTGCCAGCAGTTCACAGAACACCGGGGAGCTGTTTTTT.

This clone has a single count. V is TRBV25-1 and J is TRBJ2-5; maybe TRBD1 (5 bases). Per the germline V gene, CDR1 is MGHDK and CDR2 is SYGVNS. The germline V and J ends were trimmed by 5 bases and 2 bases, with 9 bases remaining between them. This CDR3 is built from 13 residues. CDR3 in amino acids: CASSSGMQETQYF. CDR3 sequence (DNA): TGTGCCAGCAGTTCAGGGATGCAAGAGACCCAGTACTTC.

The CDR3 region is CASSLLTGDGYTF. The CDR3 DNA reads TGTGCCAGCAGCTTGCTGACGGGGGATGGCTACACCTTC. The chain has TRBV5-5 and TRBJ1-2; D perhaps matches TRBD1 (5 bases). The V end was cut by 1 base, the J end by 6 bases, with 10 bases between. CDR3 size: 13 residues. The germline V gene encodes CDR1 SGHKS and CDR2 YYEKEE (reference sequence).

In its sample, this clone was seen once. The CDR3 region has the DNA TGTGCCAGTTTGAGCGGACAGGGTCTTGGGAAGCAGTACTTC. Residues: CASLSGQGLGKQYF. V is TRBV19 and J is TRBJ2-7; TRBD1 agrees at 8 bases. Germline-derived CDR1 and CDR2 are LNHDA and SQIVND (reference sequence). The junction had 14 bases not matched to a gene; V was cut back by 8 bases and J by 8 bases. The length of the CDR3 is 14 residues. The entire variable domain, with the rest obtained from reference TRBV19 and TRBJ2-7, is as follows: DGGITQSPKYLFRKEGQNVTLSCEQNLNHDAMYWYRQDPGQGLRLIYYSQIVNDFQKGDIAEGYSVSREKKESFPLTVTSAQKNPTAFYLCASLSGQGLGKQYFGPGTRLTVT.